The 10 T cell receptor beta chains reported below all come from one sample, sequenced in a study of CD8+ T cells in alopecia areata (dated by TCRdb to between 2017 and 2018). Explained via the paper, the time point label denotes: baseline before oral tofacitinib. Receptors were amplified or captured by the immunoSEQ multiplex PCR assay. To provide template for TCR sequencing, every sample had RNA extracted and reverse transcribed into cDNA. The table was pulled from immuneACCESS by TCRdb, which kept in-frame rearrangements only. Such tables lose some clones; where checked, under half of the loss comes from unresolved V genes, and the rest has no known cause. Within this sample are more than 200,000 clones, with about two thirds of them counted one time only. 1% to 1.5% of the sample is held by the ten biggest clonotypes. The material was CD4+ T cells sorted from blood, obtained at week 0. The source is a human donor with alopecia areata.

The J gene is TRBJ2-1, the V gene TRBV5-1, with TRBD2 matching over 15 bases. This CDR3 contains 18 residues. Germline lookup yields CDR1 SGHRS and CDR2 YFSETQ. V gave up 4 bases and J gave up 4 bases; unmatched junction bases: 9. The DNA for the CDR3 is TGCGCCAGCAGCCTGGGACTAGCGGGGGGCCGAGGTTACAATGAGCAGTTCTTC. As protein: CASSLGLAGGRGYNEQFF.

In DNA form, the CDR3 reads TGTGCCAGTAACACTGGACAGGCAGTGTTCGGCTACACCTTC. Its protein is CASNTGQAVFGYTF. The chain couples TRBV19 to TRBJ1-2; 7 positions match TRBD1. Trimming at V came to 7 bases and at J to 8 bases, leaving 13 bases not matched to a gene. The CDR3 contains 14 residues. Germline V gene lookup returns CDR1 LNHDA and CDR2 SQIVND (reference sequence).

With regard to this clone: Other DNA sequences in this sample translate to the same CDR3. This chain links TRBV30 with TRBJ1-5; 8 bases are a match to TRBD1. Unmatched junction bases numbered 2, after V lost 0 bases and J lost 7 bases. Germline-derived CDR1 and CDR2 are GTSNPN and SVGIG (reference sequence). The CDR3 runs to 13 residues. Here the CDR3 reads CAWSVAGGQPQHF. In DNA, the CDR3 is TGTGCCTGGAGTGTGGCAGGGGGCCAGCCCCAGCATTTT.

The chain couples TRBV12-5 to TRBJ1-1, with D hard to call. There are 12 residues in the CDR3. V was clipped by 6 bases and J by 1 base, with 6 bases between them. The germline CDR1 and CDR2 sequences are LGHNT and FRNRAP. The CDR3 DNA reads TGTGCTAGTGGGACACGGAACACTGAAGCTTTCTTT. Its protein is CASGTRNTEAFF.

This clone was counted only a few times. The gene calls are TRBV25-1 and TRBJ1-4; D is unresolved. Trimming pared 3 bases from V and 4 bases from J, leaving 9 bases between. Germline assignment: CDR1 MGHDK and CDR2 SYGVNS. There are 14 residues in the CDR3. CDR3: CASSDYPYNEKLFF. CDR3 DNA: TGTGCCAGCAGTGATTACCCTTATAATGAAAAACTGTTTTTT.

V usage is TRBV30 and J usage is TRBJ2-3; D is possibly TRBD1 (5 bases). V lost 2 bases and J lost 2, with 14 bases in between. This CDR3 contains 15 residues. Germline assignment: CDR1 GTSNPN and CDR2 SVGIG (reference sequence). CDR3 sequence reads: CAWSSGSGHTDTQYF. The CDR3 bases are TGTGCCTGGAGTTCAGGGTCAGGGCACACAGATACGCAGTATTTT.

This chain connects TRBV11-1 to TRBJ2-5; D is possibly TRBD1 (5 bases). This CDR3 has 14 residues. V was pared by 2 bases and J by 0 bases, with 7 bases between. Germline V gene data show CDR1 as SGHAT and CDR2 as FQDESV (reference sequence). The CDR3 loop reads CASSLSRDQETQYF. The CDR3 region has the DNA TGTGCCAGCAGCTTATCCAGGGACCAAGAGACCCAGTACTTC.

V and J are TRBV29-1 and TRBJ2-4; D may be TRBD2 (5 bases). The CDR3 spans 14 residues. Germline values: CDR1 SQVTM, CDR2 ANQGSEA. With 6 bases removed from V and 5 bases from J, the gap between germline ends came to 17 bases. The CDR3 region has the DNA TGCAGCGTGACAAGGACGGGATTACAAAACATTCAGTACTTC. As protein: CSVTRTGLQNIQYF.

This chain uses TRBV7-2 with TRBJ1-5; a weak D match, TRBD1 (5 bases). Per the germline V gene, CDR1 is SGHTA and CDR2 is FQGNSA. V dropped 2 bases and J dropped 5 bases, with 10 bases sitting between them. The CDR3 spans 14 residues. In DNA, the CDR3 is TGTGCCAGCAGCTTACAGGGTTCGTATCAGCCCCAGCATTTT. It codes for CASSLQGSYQPQHF.

The rearrangement links TRBV6-1 to TRBJ2-4; TRBD1 aligns across 8 bases. Germline assignment: CDR1 MNHNS and CDR2 SASEGT. This CDR3 has 14 amino acids. The junction had 8 bases not matched to a gene; V was cut back by 8 bases and J by 5 bases. CDR3 region: CASEARGLQNIQYF. CDR3 DNA sequence: TGTGCCAGCGAGGCCAGGGGGCTTCAAAACATTCAGTACTTC.